This T cell receptor beta chain is from a study of metastatic and nonmetastatic thyroid tumors. Background on the study: Comparative analysis of repertoires was undertaken across blood and tumor or nodule tissue obtained from malignant and benign thyroid patients.

Broader study findings: In blood and tumor, TCR beta diversity was reportedly significantly higher in malignant thyroid tumors than in benign nodules.

Using MiXCR, TCRdb reanalyzed the PCR reads. In the table there are 85,000 to 95,000 clones, under 15% of which are singletons. In this sample, this clone turned up once. Its target is unknown. All patients were treatment-naive before thyroid surgery. Sequenced sample: blood. The sequence derives from a female donor with papillary thyroid cancer or a benign thyroid nodule (not recorded which). Some clones in this sample may be carry-over from other donors' samples.

CDR3 in amino acids: CASSYSTGTGGYLNTEAFF. For the CDR3, the DNA is TGTGCCAGCAGTTACTCGACCGGGACAGGGGGTTACTTGAACACTGAAGCTTTCTTT. The chain couples TRBV6-2 or TRBV6-3 to TRBJ1-1; TRBD1 matches 11 bases. Germline lookup yields CDR1 MNHEY and CDR2 SVGEGT. The CDR3 spans 19 residues. J gave up 0 bases and V 0 bases, and 9 bases lay outside the gene matches.